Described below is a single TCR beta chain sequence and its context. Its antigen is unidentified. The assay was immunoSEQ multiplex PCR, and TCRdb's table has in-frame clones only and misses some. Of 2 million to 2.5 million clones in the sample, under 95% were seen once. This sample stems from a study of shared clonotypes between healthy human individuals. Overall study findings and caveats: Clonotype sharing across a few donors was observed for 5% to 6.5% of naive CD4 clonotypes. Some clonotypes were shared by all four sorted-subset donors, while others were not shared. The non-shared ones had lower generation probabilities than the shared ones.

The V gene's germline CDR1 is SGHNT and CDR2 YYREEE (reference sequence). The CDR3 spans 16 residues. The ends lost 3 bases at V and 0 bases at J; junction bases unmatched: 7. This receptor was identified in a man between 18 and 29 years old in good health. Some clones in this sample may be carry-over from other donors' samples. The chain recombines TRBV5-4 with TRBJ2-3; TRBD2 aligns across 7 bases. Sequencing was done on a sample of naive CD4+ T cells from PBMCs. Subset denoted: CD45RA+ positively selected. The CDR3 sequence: CASSSGTTRSTDTQYF. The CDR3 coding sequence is TGTGCCAGCAGCTCCGGGACTACCAGAAGCACAGATACGCAGTATTTT.